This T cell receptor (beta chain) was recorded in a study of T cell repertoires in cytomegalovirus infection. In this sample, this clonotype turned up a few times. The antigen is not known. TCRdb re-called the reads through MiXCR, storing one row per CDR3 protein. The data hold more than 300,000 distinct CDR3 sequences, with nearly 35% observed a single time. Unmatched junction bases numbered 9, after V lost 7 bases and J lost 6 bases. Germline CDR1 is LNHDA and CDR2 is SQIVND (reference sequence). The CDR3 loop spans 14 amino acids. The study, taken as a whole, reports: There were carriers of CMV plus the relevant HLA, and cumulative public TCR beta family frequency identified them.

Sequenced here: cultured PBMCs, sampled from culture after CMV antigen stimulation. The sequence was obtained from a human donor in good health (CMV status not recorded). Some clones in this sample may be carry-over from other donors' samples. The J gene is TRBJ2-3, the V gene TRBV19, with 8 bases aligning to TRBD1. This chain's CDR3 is CASTSTGARDTQYF. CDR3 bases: TGTGCCAGTACATCGACAGGGGCTCGCGATACGCAGTATTTT.